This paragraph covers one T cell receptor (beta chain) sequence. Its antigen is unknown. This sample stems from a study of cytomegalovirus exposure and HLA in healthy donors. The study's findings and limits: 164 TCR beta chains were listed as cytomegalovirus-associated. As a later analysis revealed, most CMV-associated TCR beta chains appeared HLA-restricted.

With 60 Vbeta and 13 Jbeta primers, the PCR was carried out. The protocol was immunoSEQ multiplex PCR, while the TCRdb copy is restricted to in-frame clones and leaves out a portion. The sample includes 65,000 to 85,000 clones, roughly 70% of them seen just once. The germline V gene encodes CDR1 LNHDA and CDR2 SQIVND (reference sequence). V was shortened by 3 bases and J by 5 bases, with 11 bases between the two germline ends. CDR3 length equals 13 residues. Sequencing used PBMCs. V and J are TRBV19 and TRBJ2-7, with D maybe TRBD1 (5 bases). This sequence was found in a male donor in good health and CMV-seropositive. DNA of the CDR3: TGTGCCAGTAGTATGCAGGGTGGGGACGAGCAGTACTTC. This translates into CASSMQGGDEQYF.